These 23 T cell receptor beta chains share one sample of origin, sequenced in a study of shared T cell receptors in the human thymus. The protocol was immunoSEQ multiplex PCR, while the TCRdb copy is restricted to in-frame clones and leaves out a portion. Of about 540,000 clones listed, approximately 78% are singletons. This sample also belongs to another study, concerning human thymus T cells.

Sequences were obtained from thymocytes. Every receptor here comes from a boy less than two years old with a congenital heart defect.

This rearrangement joins TRBV19 to TRBJ1-3; 7 bases match TRBD1. After removal of 4 bases from V and 0 bases from J, the junction contained 9 bases not matched to a gene. The CDR3 is 17 amino acids. Per germline, CDR1 LNHDA and CDR2 SQIVND (reference sequence). This chain's CDR3 is CASSRQDRRGSGNTIYF. The CDR3 DNA sequence: TGTGCCAGTAGTAGGCAGGACAGGCGGGGCTCTGGAAACACCATATATTTT.

This clone was picked up a small number of times. This chain joins TRBV7-2 and TRBJ1-2; 8 bases match TRBD1. Germline loops: CDR1 SGHTA, CDR2 FQGNSA. V gave up 1 base and J gave up 6 bases; unmatched junction bases: 13. The CDR3 totals 17 residues. CDR3 sequence reads: CASSLVGRGREDNGYTF. In nucleotides, the CDR3 is TGTGCCAGCAGCTTAGTCGGCAGGGGGCGCGAGGACAATGGCTACACCTTC.

This sequence joins TRBV6-1 and TRBJ1-1, with D unclear. The CDR3 has 14 residues. Trimming cost V 5 bases and J 1 base, with 11 bases left between them. The germline gives CDR1 MNHNS, CDR2 SASEGT. The CDR3 is CASSQNRSNTEAFF. The CDR3, as DNA: TGTGCCAGCAGTCAAAATAGATCGAACACTGAAGCTTTCTTT.

In its sample, this clone was seen a few times. The J gene is TRBJ1-3, the V gene TRBV7-2; D gene unclear. V shed 4 bases and J shed 0 bases, with 13 bases lying between them. Germline assignment: CDR1 SGHTA and CDR2 FQGNSA. The CDR3 length is 16 residues. CDR3 sequence (DNA): TGTGCCAGCAGCTCAGAAGTTGGGAGCTCTGGAAACACCATATATTTT. This sequence encodes CASSSEVGSSGNTIYF. The entire variable domain, with the rest obtained from reference TRBV7-2 and TRBJ1-3, is as follows: GAGVSQSPSNKVTEKGKDVELRCDPISGHTALYWYRQSLGQGLEFLIYFQGNSAPDKSGLPSDRFSAERTGGSVSTLTIQRTQQEDSAVYLCASSSEVGSSGNTIYFGEGSWLTVV.

The rearrangement uses TRBV7-9 and TRBJ2-1; D ambiguous. Looked up from germline, CDR1 is SEHNR and CDR2 is FQNEAQ (reference sequence). The CDR3 has 13 amino acids. The V gene lost 6 bases and the J gene lost 1 base, with 7 bases spanning the gap. The CDR3 DNA reads TGTGCCAGCAGGGCCCCGTCCTACAATGAGCAGTTCTTC. Translated, it gives CASRAPSYNEQFF. The variable domain in full, with the rest retrieved from reference TRBV7-9 and TRBJ2-1, is DTGVSQNPRHKITKRGQNVTFRCDPISEHNRLYWYRQTLGQGPEFLTYFQNEAQLEKSRLLSDRFSAERPKGSFSTLEIQRTEQGDSAMYLCASRAPSYNEQFFGPGTRLTVL.

This clone was seen once. V usage is TRBV27 and J usage is TRBJ1-5; D is undetermined. Trimming took 5 bases from V and 0 from J, leaving 14 bases between them. Per germline, CDR1 MNHEY and CDR2 SMNVEV (reference sequence). The CDR3 has 16 amino acids. CDR3 sequence: CASSPLPQNSNQPQHF. For the CDR3, the DNA is TGTGCCAGCAGTCCCCTGCCACAGAATAGCAATCAGCCCCAGCATTTT.

V gene TRBV4-3 combines with J gene TRBJ2-1; D not certain. The V gene's germline CDR1 is LGHNA and CDR2 YSLEER. Trimming left V 0 bases short and J 0 bases short, with 15 bases between. The CDR3 length is 18 residues. CDR3 sequence (DNA): TGCGCCAGCAGCCAAGAATTCCTAATTGATAGCTCCTACAATGAGCAGTTCTTC. This sequence encodes CASSQEFLIDSSYNEQFF.

The V call is TRBV10-1, the J call TRBJ1-5; tentatively, D is TRBD1 (5 bases). Trimming took 5 bases from V and 2 from J, leaving 16 bases between them. CDR1 is WNHNN and CDR2 is SYGVQD in the germline V gene (reference sequence). This CDR3 is 16 amino acids long. This CDR3 reads CASSPGPGFGNQPQHF. CDR3 bases: TGCGCCAGCAGTCCCGGCCCAGGGTTCGGCAATCAGCCCCAGCATTTT.

The rearrangement joins TRBV4-2 to TRBJ2-7; D unclear. Germline assignment: CDR1 LGHNA and CDR2 YNFKEQ. The CDR3 consists of 13 residues. Trimming removed 3 bases at V and 5 bases at J, with 11 bases between. The CDR3, as DNA: TGTGCCAGCAGCCATCTTAAGTCGGACGAGCAGTACTTC. This gives the protein CASSHLKSDEQYF.

V is TRBV28 and J is TRBJ1-5, with TRBD1 identical over 9 bases. This CDR3 spans 18 amino acids. The germline CDR1 and CDR2 sequences are MDHEN and SYDVKM. The ends lost 0 bases at V and 6 bases at J; junction bases unmatched: 12. The CDR3 here is CASSLCGGGQGHFQPQHF. The CDR3 nucleotides read TGTGCCAGCAGTTTATGTGGTGGGGGACAGGGCCACTTTCAGCCCCAGCATTTT.

V gene TRBV6-1 combines with J gene TRBJ1-1; 7 bases are a match to TRBD1. Germline values: CDR1 MNHNS, CDR2 SASEGT. V dropped 1 base and J dropped 0; count of bases not matched to a gene: 8. This CDR3 region has 17 residues. As DNA, the CDR3 is TGTGCCAGCAGTGAAGGCGTTAAAGGGACAGTGAACACTGAAGCTTTCTTT. This sequence encodes CASSEGVKGTVNTEAFF.

V is TRBV27 and J is TRBJ2-1, with D uncertain. Germline-derived CDR1 and CDR2 are MNHEY and SMNVEV (reference sequence). The CDR3 spans 14 residues. Trimming left V 4 bases short and J 0 bases short, with 7 bases between. Written as DNA, the CDR3 is TGTGCCAGCAGTTCCCCCTACTCCTACAATGAGCAGTTCTTC. This gives the protein CASSSPYSYNEQFF.

The rearrangement uses TRBV7-8 and TRBJ1-1; TRBD1 is a possible D gene (5 bases). The CDR3 length is 13 residues. Trimming pared 6 bases from V and 3 bases from J, leaving 11 bases between. The germline V gene encodes CDR1 SGHVS and CDR2 FQNEAQ. CDR3 nucleotide sequence: TGTGCCAGCAGTCCAGCGGGGGACACTGAAGCTTTCTTT. The encoded protein is CASSPAGDTEAFF.

In its sample, this clone was seen once. V is TRBV19 and J is TRBJ1-5; D perhaps matches TRBD1 (5 bases). CDR3 length: 14 residues. The germline gives CDR1 LNHDA, CDR2 SQIVND (reference sequence). V gave up 3 bases and J gave up 5 bases, with 11 bases separating them. The chain's CDR3 is CASSISGGDQPQHF. CDR3 coding DNA: TGTGCCAGTAGTATCTCCGGGGGGGATCAGCCCCAGCATTTT.

The chain links TRBV11-2 to TRBJ2-7; TRBD2 matches 11 bases. The junction had 2 bases not matched to a gene; V was cut back by 2 bases and J by 2 bases. The CDR3 contains 15 residues. Germline V CDR1 and CDR2: SGHAT, FQNNGV. In DNA, the CDR3 is TGTGCCAGCAGCTTACCGGGACTAGCGGCCTACGAGCAGTACTTC. Translated: CASSLPGLAAYEQYF. The full variable domain, its missing parts supplied by reference TRBV11-2 and TRBJ2-7, is EAGVAQSPRYKIIEKRQSVAFWCNPISGHATLYWYQQILGQGPKLLIQFQNNGVVDDSQLPKDRFSAERLKGVDSTLKIQPAKLEDSAVYLCASSLPGLAAYEQYFGPGTRLTVT.

The chain links TRBV5-1 to TRBJ1-4, with D unresolved. V was shortened by 2 bases and J by 4 bases, with 9 bases between the two germline ends. The CDR3 has 14 amino acids. Germline V gene sequence: CDR1 SGHRS, CDR2 YFSETQ. CDR3 loop: CASSFNSLNEKLFF. CDR3 DNA sequence: TGCGCCAGCAGCTTTAACAGCCTTAATGAAAAACTGTTTTTT.

The V and J genes are TRBV11-2 and TRBJ2-7; D gene ambiguous. CDR3 size: 11 residues. Germline CDR1 and CDR2: SGHAT and FQNNGV. V shed 4 bases and J shed 6 bases, with 7 bases lying between them. CDR3 in DNA: TGTGCCAGCAGCTCCCCCTTCGAGCAGTACTTC. Translation: CASSSPFEQYF.

This chain connects TRBV2 to TRBJ2-3; D might be TRBD1 (5 bases). Trimming pared 11 bases from V and 15 bases from J, leaving 21 bases between. Per germline, CDR1 SNHLY and CDR2 FYNNEI. The CDR3 has 11 amino acids. CDR3 protein: CAVIRGLKIYF. CDR3 sequence (DNA): TGTGCCGTAATAAGGGGCCTGAAGATATATTTT.

The chain couples TRBV10-1 to TRBJ2-1, with 8 bases that match TRBD2. Trimming cost V 6 bases and J 6 bases; bases outside gene matches: 10. This CDR3 comprises 15 residues. Germline assignment: CDR1 WNHNN and CDR2 SYGVQD (reference sequence). The CDR3 sequence is CASRERAGGFNEQFF. The CDR3 bases are TGCGCCAGCAGAGAACGCGCGGGAGGCTTCAATGAGCAGTTCTTC.

The table lists this clone with a few counts. The V and J genes are TRBV7-6 and TRBJ2-7; 8 bases align to TRBD2. This CDR3 region has 17 residues. CDR1 is SGHVS, CDR2 FNYEAQ, per germline. V dropped 0 bases and J dropped 0; count of bases not matched to a gene: 7. In DNA, the CDR3 is TGTGCCAGCAGCTTAGCTCCTAGCGGGCCGAGCTCCTACGAGCAGTACTTC. Protein product: CASSLAPSGPSSYEQYF.

This chain connects TRBV15 to TRBJ1-2; D might be TRBD1 (6 bases). The CDR3 totals 14 residues. The germline V gene encodes CDR1 LNHNV and CDR2 YYDKDF (reference sequence). V was clipped by 5 bases and J by 7 bases, with 17 bases between them. The CDR3: CATSWTGQWGGYTF. In nucleotides, the CDR3 is TGTGCCACCAGCTGGACGGGACAATGGGGTGGCTACACCTTC. Full variable domain (outside the CDR3, taken from reference TRBV15 and TRBJ1-2): DAMVIQNPRYQVTQFGKPVTLSCSQTLNHNVMYWYQQKSSQAPKLLFHYYDKDFNNEADTPDNFQSRRPNTSFCFLDIRSPGLGDTAMYLCATSWTGQWGGYTFGSGTRLTVV.

The V call is TRBV5-6, the J call TRBJ2-1; 8 bases are a match to TRBD2. Unmatched junction bases numbered 11, after V lost 0 bases and J lost 12 bases. This CDR3 region has 15 residues. From germline, CDR1 is SGHDT and CDR2 YYEEEE. CDR3 loop: CASSLGGTSQCVQFF. For the CDR3, the DNA is TGTGCCAGCAGCTTGGGGGGGACTAGTCAATGTGTGCAGTTCTTC.

This clone was found once. The chain links TRBV28 to TRBJ2-7; D is perhaps TRBD1 (6 bases). The CDR3 runs 17 residues. Germline V CDR1 and CDR2: MDHEN, SYDVKM. V was clipped by 2 bases and J by 4 bases, with 21 bases between them. The CDR3 sequence: CASSLRRGIGTPYEQYF. CDR3 in DNA: TGTGCCAGCAGTTTACGTCGGGGTATAGGGACACCTTACGAGCAGTACTTC.